The sequence of this TCR beta chain was determined in a study of post-analysis software for immune sequencing data (dated by TCRdb to between 2014 and 2017). About the study as a whole: Relapsing-remitting, secondary progressive and progressive-relapsing multiple sclerosis were recorded as disease courses, and subtype annotation was lacking for some patients. The patient repertoires were set against 11 previously published healthy control repertoires from donors whose ages ranged from roughly 6 to 27 years. A subset of samples was prepared in parallel using single-end sample barcoding, then pooled and co-amplified after Illumina adapter ligation.

The CDR3, from cysteine to phenylalanine, totals 14 residues. Just CDR3 DNA is preserved here, 42 bases in frame from base 1. Trimming takes 3 bases from V and 0 bases from J, and the germline ends sit 6 bases apart. The germline V gene sets CDR1 to MGHDK and CDR2 to SYGVNS. To demonstrate the VDJtools post-analysis software, the study profiled TCR beta repertoires from the peripheral blood of under 15 young patients with multiple sclerosis. The multiple sclerosis patients were children and adolescents between about 6 and 16 years of age. Here is what the overall study found, with its caveats: Significantly lower normalized Chao1 diversity was found in multiple sclerosis patients than in controls, suggesting substantial peripheral T-cell clonal expansion. Strong co-clustering of samples prepared in the same batch was shown by direct clustering with F measure, prompting a batch-effect correction. The multiple sclerosis patient group was slightly younger than the control group. About five TRBV segments, including TRBV5-6, TRBV5-1 and TRBV20-1, were significantly more frequent in patients than controls.

Libraries were built with PCR. The sequencing machine was an Illumina HiSeq 2500. To reduce PCR and sequencing biases, unique molecular identifiers were incorporated into the TCR beta cDNA libraries. Per 1 to 10 million input T cells, approximately 500,000 cDNA molecules were obtained, such that each molecule approximated one T cell. The patient libraries were prepared and sequenced using the same protocol as the earlier healthy control dataset. Within a given batch, samples were prepared together, multiplexed and sequenced on the same HiSeq lane. Under the source paper's analysis protocol: Raw barcoded reads were processed with MIGEC, discarding single-read molecular identifier groups before consensus assembly and CDR3 extraction. Clonotype tables were post-analysed with VDJtools, and diversity was normalized by down-sampling all datasets to the smallest sample size. In repertoire overlap clustering, CDR3 amino acid sequences, but not nucleotide sequences, were matched to correct batch-related cross-sample contamination. The public reads were reprocessed in TCRdb via fastp at Q25 and MiXCR, keeping in-frame beta chains. Rows are unified per CDR3 protein, each entry keeping the most common DNA and genes. In this record, the V and J calls reflect TCRdb's handling and not the investigators' own analysis. The sample profile shows 650,000 to 850,000 distinct CDR3 sequences; roughly 58% of them were found once. The ten most abundant clones make up about 4.5% of the sample.

Comment on this clonotype: There is no known antigen for this receptor. Per-nucleotide qualities are absent, and no much larger clonotype sits a single base away.

Sequenced: blood. This receptor was identified in a girl aged 10-17 years with multiple sclerosis. The chain was built from TRBV25-1 and TRBJ1-3, with the identity of the D gene unclear. CDR3 region: CASSDPPSGNTIYF. At the DNA level, the sequence is TGTGCCAGCAGTGACCCCCCCTCTGGAAACACCATATATTTT.